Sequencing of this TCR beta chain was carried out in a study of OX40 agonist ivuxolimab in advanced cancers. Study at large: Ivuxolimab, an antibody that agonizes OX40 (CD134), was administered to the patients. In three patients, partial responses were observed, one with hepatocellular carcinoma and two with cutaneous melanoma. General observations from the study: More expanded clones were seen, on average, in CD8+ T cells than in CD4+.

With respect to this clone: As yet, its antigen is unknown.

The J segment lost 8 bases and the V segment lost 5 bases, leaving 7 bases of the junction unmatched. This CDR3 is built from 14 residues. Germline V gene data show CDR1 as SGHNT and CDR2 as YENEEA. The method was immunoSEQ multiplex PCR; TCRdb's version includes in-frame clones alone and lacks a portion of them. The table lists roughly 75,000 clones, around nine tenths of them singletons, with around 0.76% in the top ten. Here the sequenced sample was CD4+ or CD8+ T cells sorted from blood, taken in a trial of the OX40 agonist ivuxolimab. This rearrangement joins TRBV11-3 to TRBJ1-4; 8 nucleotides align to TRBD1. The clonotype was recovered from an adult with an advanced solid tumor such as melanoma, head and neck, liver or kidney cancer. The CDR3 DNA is TGTGCCAGCAGCCGGACAGGGTCAGGGGAAAAACTGTTTTTT. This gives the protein CASSRTGSGEKLFF.